A single T cell receptor (beta chain) is shown here with its context. Using a J-beta primer mix together with a sample-barcoded 5' primer, a second PCR was run for roughly 6 to 11 cycles. TCRdb passed the 5' RACE reads through MiXCR, listing each CDR3 protein once. There are some 800,000 distinct CDR3 sequences in the sample; 44% occur only once, and roughly a fifth lies in the top ten. Germline V gives CDR1 SGHNT, CDR2 YYREEE (reference sequence). This CDR3 spans 12 amino acids. Trimming removed 7 bases from V and 9 bases from J, with 16 bases in between. This specimen belongs to a study of blood T cells in healthy people across ages.

The clonotype comes from a man in his 60s in good health. This chain uses TRBV5-4 with TRBJ1-2; D is unclear. Sequencing was performed on blood. The CDR3 is CASGREVRSYTF. In nucleotides, the CDR3 is TGTGCCAGCGGGCGGGAGGTCCGGAGCTACACCTTC.